This T cell receptor beta chain was sequenced during a study of blood T cell repertoires in COVID-19. Here immunoSEQ multiplex PCR was the method, and the copy in TCRdb shows in-frame clones only, minus some. The profile shows around 270,000 clones, around 87% of them singletons. With 4 bases removed from V and 0 bases from J, the gap between germline ends came to 9 bases. CDR3 length: 15 residues. Per the germline V gene, CDR1 is SNHLY and CDR2 is FYNNEI. The sample taken for sequencing was peripheral blood. This clonotype originated in a woman aged 45 to 65 with acute or convalescent COVID-19. The gene calls are TRBV2 and TRBJ1-4; D gene unclear. As DNA, the CDR3 is TGTGCCAGCAGTGCCCCGGGGACAACTAATGAAAAACTGTTTTTT. It encodes CASSAPGTTNEKLFF.